This TCR beta chain comes out of a study of T-cell reconstitution after alpha-beta-depleted transplantation in children. General observations from the study: Elevated TCRbeta diversity at day 60 was traced, in some patients, to surviving recipient T cells and thymic progenitors. T cells produced anew were the main source of T-cell counts and diversity one year after transplant. Expanded clones from the graft, numbering several hundred, reportedly supplied alpha-beta T cells about two months after transplant.

Details on this clonotype: Its target is unknown.

During its preparation, the TCRbeta library received unique molecular identifiers. Via MiXCR, TCRdb re-called the PCR reads, giving one row per CDR3 protein. The sample has around 300,000 distinct CDR3 sequences, around a tenth seen once. This CDR3 comprises 17 residues. V shed 7 bases, J shed 4 bases, and the junction held 13 bases outside the gene matches. The germline V gene has CDR1 MNHEY and CDR2 SVGEGT. Sequencing used peripheral blood, obtained 180 days after TCRalphabeta/CD19-depleted stem cell transplant. This chain joins TRBV6-2 or TRBV6-3 and TRBJ2-3, with TRBD2 matching 11 bases. This TCR was recovered from a male patient between 2 and 9 years old who had a stem cell transplant for chronic granulomatous disease, so the T cells may come from the graft donor. CDR3: CASIPRLAGYGSDTQYF. In DNA form, the CDR3 reads TGTGCCAGCATCCCGAGACTAGCGGGATATGGGTCAGATACGCAGTATTTT.